This T cell receptor beta chain was observed in a study of T cell responses to AZD1222 COVID-19 vaccine. Comments on this clone: Its antigen is undetermined.

The assay was immunoSEQ multiplex PCR, and TCRdb's table has in-frame clones only and misses some. The sample has 54,000 or so clones, 70% to 90% seen once. Study conclusions and caveats: Recipients of AZD1222 seropositive at baseline numbered only 5 or 6. Once two AZD1222 doses were given, Spike-specific TCR breadth and depth went up. Variant regions that are unmutated are reportedly the target of nearly half of spike-specific TCRs. White British people made up most donors, females outnumbered males, and clonal diversity was possibly underestimated.

Germline CDR1 SGHRS, CDR2 YFSETQ. V shed 5 bases and J 1 base; nucleotides not matched to a gene: 4. The CDR3 runs to 15 residues. This sample comprised peripheral blood, obtained on day 0 of AZD1222 vaccination. The J gene is TRBJ2-7, the V gene TRBV5-1; 12 positions agree with TRBD2. This receptor was identified in an adult in good health. CDR3 sequence reads: CASRQGLAGSYEQYF. CDR3 DNA sequence: TGCGCCAGCAGACAAGGACTAGCGGGGTCCTACGAGCAGTACTTC.